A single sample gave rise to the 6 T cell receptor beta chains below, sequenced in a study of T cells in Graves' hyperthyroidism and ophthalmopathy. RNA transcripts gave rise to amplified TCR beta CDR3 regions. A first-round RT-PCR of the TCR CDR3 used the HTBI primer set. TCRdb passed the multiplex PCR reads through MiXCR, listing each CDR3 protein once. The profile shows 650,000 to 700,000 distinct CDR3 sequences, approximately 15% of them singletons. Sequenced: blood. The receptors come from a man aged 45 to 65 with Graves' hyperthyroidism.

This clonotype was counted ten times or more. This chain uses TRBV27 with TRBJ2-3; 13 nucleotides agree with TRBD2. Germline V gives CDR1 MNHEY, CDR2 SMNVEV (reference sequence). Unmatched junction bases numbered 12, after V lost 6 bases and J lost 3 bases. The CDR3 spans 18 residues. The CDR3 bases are TGTGCCAGCAGAGGACTAGCGGGAGTTCGGGGAACGACAGATACGCAGTATTTT. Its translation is CASRGLAGVRGTTDTQYF.

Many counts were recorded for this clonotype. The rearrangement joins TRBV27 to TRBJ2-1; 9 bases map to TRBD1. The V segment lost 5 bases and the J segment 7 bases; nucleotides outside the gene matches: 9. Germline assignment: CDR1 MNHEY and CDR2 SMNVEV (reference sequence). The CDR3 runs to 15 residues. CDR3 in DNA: TGTGCCAGCAGTCCGGAGGACAGGGGATTAAATGAGCAGTTCTTC. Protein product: CASSPEDRGLNEQFF.

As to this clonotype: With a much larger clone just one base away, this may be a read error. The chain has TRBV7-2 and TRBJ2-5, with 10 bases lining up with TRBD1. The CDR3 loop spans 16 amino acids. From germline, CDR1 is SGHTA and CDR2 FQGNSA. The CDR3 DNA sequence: TGTGCCGGCAGCTTTCAGGAGGGACAGGGGCTAGAGACCCAGTACTTC. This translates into CAGSFQEGQGLETQYF. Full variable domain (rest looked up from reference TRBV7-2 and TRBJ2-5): GAGVSQSPSNKVTEKGKDVELRCDPISGHTALYWYRQSLGQGLEFLIYFQGNSAPDKSGLPSDRFSAERTGGSVSTLTIQRTQQEDSAVYLCAGSFQEGQGLETQYFGPGTRLLVL.

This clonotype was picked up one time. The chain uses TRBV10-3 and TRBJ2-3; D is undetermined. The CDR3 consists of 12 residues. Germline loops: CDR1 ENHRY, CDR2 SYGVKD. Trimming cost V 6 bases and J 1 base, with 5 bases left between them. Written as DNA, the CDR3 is TGTGCCATCAGCGCCGGCACAGATACGCAGTATTTT. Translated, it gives CAISAGTDTQYF.

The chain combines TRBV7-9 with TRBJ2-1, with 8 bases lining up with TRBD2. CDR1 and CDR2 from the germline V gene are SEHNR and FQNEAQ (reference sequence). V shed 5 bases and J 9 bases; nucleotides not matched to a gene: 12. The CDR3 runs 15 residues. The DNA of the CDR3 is TGTGCCAGCAGCCCTATTGCAGCGGGAGTTATTGAGCAGTTCTTC. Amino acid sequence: CASSPIAAGVIEQFF.

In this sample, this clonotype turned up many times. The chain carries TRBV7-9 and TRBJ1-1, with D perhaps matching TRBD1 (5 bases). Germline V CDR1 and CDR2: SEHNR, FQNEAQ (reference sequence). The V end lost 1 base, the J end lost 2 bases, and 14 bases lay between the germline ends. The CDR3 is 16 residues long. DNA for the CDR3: TGTGCCAGCAGCTTAGTGGGGAGGGGACTCAACACTGAAGCTTTCTTT. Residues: CASSLVGRGLNTEAFF.